The 14 T cell receptor beta chains below all came from one sample that was sequenced in a study of shared clonotypes between healthy human individuals. Naive CD8 cells comprised CD45RO-negative, CCR7-positively selected cells, excluding terminally differentiated effector memory CD45RA+ cells. Generated by immunoSEQ multiplex PCR, the TCRdb table keeps only in-frame clones and is missing some. Seen here are a few million clones, around 93% observed once, and the top ten hold around 1.8%. Input material: naive CD8+ T cells from PBMCs. These receptors all come from a man aged 18 to 30 in good health. Some clones in this sample may be carry-over from other donors' samples.

Only a few counts were recorded for this clone. The chain is built from TRBV25-1 and TRBJ1-2; 9 nucleotides align to TRBD1. The CDR3 has 16 residues. With 4 bases clipped from V and 2 bases from J, the junction kept 8 bases outside the gene matches. The germline CDR1 and CDR2 sequences are MGHDK and SYGVNS. The CDR3 spells CASSALGQGLNYGYTF. The CDR3 region has the DNA TGTGCCAGCAGTGCCTTGGGACAGGGACTGAACTATGGCTACACCTTC.

The gene calls are TRBV6-1 and TRBJ2-7; 7 bases align to TRBD1. The CDR3 length is 12 residues. CDR1 and CDR2 from the germline V gene are MNHNS and SASEGT. J lost 2 bases, V lost 10 bases, and 5 bases had no gene match. CDR3 protein: CATDRDPYEQYF. In DNA form, the CDR3 reads TGTGCCACCGACAGGGACCCCTACGAGCAGTACTTC.

This clone was seen a few times. The V gene is TRBV4-2, the J gene TRBJ1-2; the D gene is possibly TRBD1 (5 bases). V gave up 1 base and J gave up 7 bases, with 13 bases separating them. The CDR3 loop spans 14 amino acids. Germline CDR1 reads LGHNA; CDR2 reads YNFKEQ. CDR3 protein: CASSQVGMGGGYTF. CDR3 bases: TGTGCCAGCAGCCAAGTAGGAATGGGGGGTGGCTACACCTTC.

J is TRBJ2-1 and V is TRBV29-1; 7 positions match TRBD1. CDR1 SQVTM and CDR2 ANQGSEA come from the germline V gene. The CDR3 loop spans 12 amino acids. The junction had 2 bases not matched to a gene; V was cut back by 1 base and J by 8 bases. CDR3 sequence: CSVEGQGDEQFF. CDR3 coding DNA: TGCAGCGTTGAAGGACAGGGCGATGAGCAGTTCTTC.

The chain has TRBV5-8 and TRBJ1-5; D is possibly TRBD1 (6 bases). Trimming removed 2 bases at V and 4 bases at J, with 10 bases between. The CDR3 runs 14 residues. Germline V CDR1 and CDR2: SGHTS, YDEGEE. The CDR3 nucleotides are TGTGCCAGCAGCTTTGGACAGCCGAATCAGCCCCAGCATTTT. It is translated as CASSFGQPNQPQHF.

This chain links TRBV2 with TRBJ1-1, with D perhaps matching TRBD1 (6 bases). The CDR3 has 15 amino acids. With 10 bases removed from V and 4 bases from J, the gap between germline ends came to 22 bases. Germline CDR1 is SNHLY and CDR2 is FYNNEI. The CDR3 bases are TGTGCCACCCCGCGGGGGGCAGGGAGGGGCACTGAAGCTTTCTTT. Translating gives CATPRGAGRGTEAFF.

The J gene is TRBJ2-7, the V gene TRBV28; D perhaps matches TRBD2 (6 bases). The germline V and J ends were trimmed by 5 bases and 3 bases, with 14 bases remaining between them. CDR3 length: 14 amino acids. The germline CDR1 and CDR2 sequences are MDHEN and SYDVKM. CDR3 amino acids: CASSPLAEIYEQYF. The CDR3 nucleotides are TGTGCCAGCAGTCCTTTAGCGGAAATCTACGAGCAGTACTTC.

The chain joins TRBV7-9 to TRBJ2-5; 10 bases are shared with TRBD1. With V trimmed by 4 bases and J by 5 bases, 10 bases remained unmatched. Per the germline V gene, CDR1 is SEHNR and CDR2 is FQNEAQ (reference sequence). This CDR3 contains 16 residues. The CDR3 loop is CASSSIRQGAEETQYF. The CDR3 region has the DNA TGTGCCAGCAGCTCAATTAGACAGGGGGCGGAGGAGACCCAGTACTTC.

The V call is TRBV7-9, the J call TRBJ2-7, with D perhaps given as TRBD1 or TRBD2 (6 bases each). The CDR3 has 14 amino acids. Germline V gene lookup returns CDR1 SEHNR and CDR2 FQNEAQ (reference sequence). Deletions cut 3 bases from V and 4 bases from J, with 13 bases between. CDR3 bases: TGTGCCAGCAGCTTTGCCGGGGGCATGTACGAGCAGTACTTC. Translating it yields CASSFAGGMYEQYF.

The V call is TRBV7-3, the J call TRBJ2-3, with D uncertain. CDR1 is SGHTA, CDR2 FQGTGA, per germline. The CDR3 runs to 13 residues. The germline V and J ends were trimmed by 2 bases and 5 bases, with 8 bases remaining between them. The CDR3 DNA follows: TGTGCCAGCAGCTTAGGTGTAGGAGATACGCAGTATTTT. Amino acids: CASSLGVGDTQYF.

The chain carries TRBV11-2 and TRBJ1-6, with TRBD1 as a possible D gene (5 bases). With 1 base removed from V and 17 bases from J, the gap between germline ends came to 15 bases. In germline, CDR1 is SGHAT, CDR2 FQNNGV. This CDR3 contains 13 residues. The CDR3 DNA sequence: TGTGCCAGCAGCTTAGGAAAGGGGACCCCGGTCCACTTT. This codes for CASSLGKGTPVHF.

The V gene is TRBV4-3, the J gene TRBJ2-7, with D hard to call. V lost 1 base to trimming and J lost 5 bases, with 12 bases between them. The length of the CDR3 is 14 residues. CDR1 and CDR2 (germline): LGHNA, YSLEER. The CDR3 loop is CASSQGPAANEQYF. CDR3 nucleotides: TGCGCCAGCAGCCAAGGGCCAGCCGCGAACGAGCAGTACTTC.

The chain carries TRBV6-1 and TRBJ1-5, with D unresolved. V was shortened by 8 bases and J by 2 bases, with 10 bases between the two germline ends. The length of the CDR3 is 13 residues. Germline V CDR1 and CDR2: MNHNS, SASEGT. The CDR3 region has the DNA TGTGCCAGCGGGGAGAGGGGCAATCAGCCCCAGCATTTT. Its translation: CASGERGNQPQHF.

The chain employs TRBV28 and TRBJ1-4, with D possibly matching TRBD1 (5 bases). CDR1 is MDHEN and CDR2 is SYDVKM in the germline V gene. The CDR3 is 16 amino acids. Between the trimmed V and J ends, which lost 2 bases and 5 bases, there was a span of 15 bases. The CDR3 loop is CASSLRGEGSNEKLFF. The CDR3 DNA follows: TGTGCCAGCAGTTTAAGGGGTGAGGGCAGCAATGAAAAACTGTTTTTT.